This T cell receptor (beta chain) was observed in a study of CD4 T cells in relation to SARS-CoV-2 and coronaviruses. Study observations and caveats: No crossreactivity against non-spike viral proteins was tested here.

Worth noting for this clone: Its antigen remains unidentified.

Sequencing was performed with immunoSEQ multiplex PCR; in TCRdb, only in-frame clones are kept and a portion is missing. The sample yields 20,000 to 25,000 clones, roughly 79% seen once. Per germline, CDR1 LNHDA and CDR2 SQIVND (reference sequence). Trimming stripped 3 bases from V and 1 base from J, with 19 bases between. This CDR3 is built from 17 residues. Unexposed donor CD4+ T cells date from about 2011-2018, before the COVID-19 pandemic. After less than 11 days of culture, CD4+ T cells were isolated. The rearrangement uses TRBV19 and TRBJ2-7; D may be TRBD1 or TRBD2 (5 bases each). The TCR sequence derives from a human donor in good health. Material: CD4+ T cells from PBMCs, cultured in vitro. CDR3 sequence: CASSIGGQGPTSYEQYF. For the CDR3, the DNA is TGTGCCAGTAGTATTGGCGGGCAGGGACCCACATCCTACGAGCAGTACTTC.